The rows below give T cell receptor beta chains drawn from one sample of a study of blood T cell repertoires in COVID-19. TCRdb keeps only in-frame clones here, not all; method: immunoSEQ multiplex PCR. Among 270,000 or so clones listed, roughly 91% were seen once. The sequenced sample consisted of peripheral blood. Receptors were obtained from a woman aged 25 to 45 with COVID-19, enrolled during active disease. CDR3s include the opening cysteine and the closing phenylalanine or tryptophan.

CATKQGATPGAEAFF	TRBV6-5
CASSVRRTNNEKLFF	TRBV6-6
CASSQGWGDTEAFF	TRBV4-2
CASSVLGTGGKEQYF	TRBV25-1
CASSQHGQSLAKNIQYF	TRBV4-1
CARDHPPGGACYEQYF	TRBV12-5
CASSSPRDRESYEQYF	TRBV7-9
CASSLVGGGSDTQYF	TRBV27
CASRSAYNEQFF	TRBV3-1/TRBV3-2
CASSQRGGDTIYF	TRBV6-6
CSAYTGQSYNEQFF	TRBV29-1
CSVSPAGGLSTDTQYF	TRBV29-1
CASSPTRGLVEEKLFF	TRBV7-6
CASSPLAPMNTEAFF	TRBV18